Presented here are 24 T cell receptor beta chains from one specimen sequenced in a study of shared clonotypes between healthy human individuals. The table came from immunoSEQ multiplex PCR; TCRdb's copy has only in-frame clones and leaves some out. The table records more than 850,000 clones, approximately 80% of them present only once. Material: memory CD4+ T cells from PBMCs. Subset here: CD45RA-negative fraction. The receptors were sampled from a man aged 18 to 30 in good health. Some clones in this sample may be carry-over from other donors' samples.

The genes are TRBV10-3 and TRBJ1-1; 11 nucleotides match TRBD1. Germline values: CDR1 ENHRY, CDR2 SYGVKD. The trim removed 2 bases at V and 4 bases at J, leaving 9 bases unmatched. The CDR3 length is 17 residues. CDR3 nucleotides: TGTGCCATCAGTGAGGGACAGGGGGCGCGGAGGGGCACTGAAGCTTTCTTT. This translates into CAISEGQGARRGTEAFF.

The chain joins TRBV11-2 to TRBJ2-7; no firm D call. Germline CDR1 is SGHAT and CDR2 is FQNNGV. Trimming took 2 bases from V and 0 from J, leaving 11 bases between them. There are 15 residues in the CDR3. CDR3 sequence: CASSLIPGISYEQYF. For the CDR3, the DNA is TGTGCCAGCAGCTTAATCCCAGGTATCTCCTACGAGCAGTACTTC.

The chain uses TRBV20-1 and TRBJ2-2; the D is unclear. Trimming took 3 bases from V and 8 from J, leaving 4 bases between them. Germline V gene data show CDR1 as DFQATT and CDR2 as SNEGSKA (reference sequence). This CDR3 has 10 residues. CDR3 DNA sequence: TGCAGTGCTAGGGGTGGGGAGCTGTTTTTT. It translates to CSARGGELFF.

The V gene is TRBV11-2, the J gene TRBJ2-1; D remains ambiguous. CDR1 and CDR2 from the germline V gene are SGHAT and FQNNGV. The CDR3 covers 14 residues. V was clipped by 0 bases and J by 4 bases, with 7 bases between them. The CDR3 loop reads CASSLDHVYNEQFF. In nucleotides, the CDR3 is TGTGCCAGCAGCTTAGATCATGTATACAATGAGCAGTTCTTC.

This chain uses TRBV5-4 with TRBJ2-7, with TRBD1 identical over 8 bases. The length of the CDR3 is 13 residues. J lost 3 bases, V lost 7 bases, and 6 bases had no gene match. Germline loops: CDR1 SGHNT, CDR2 YYREEE (reference sequence). CDR3 residues: CASSGGPGYEQYF. CDR3 DNA: TGTGCCAGCTCAGGGGGCCCCGGCTACGAGCAGTACTTC.

The sample holds a few counts of this clone. The rearrangement joins TRBV30 to TRBJ1-1; tentatively, D is TRBD1 (5 bases). V lost 4 bases and J lost 4, with 16 bases in between. Germline V CDR1 and CDR2: GTSNPN, SVGIG (reference sequence). This CDR3 is built from 14 residues. This CDR3 is CAWTLGSGSTEAFF. CDR3 DNA: TGTGCCTGGACTCTAGGGTCAGGGTCCACTGAAGCTTTCTTT.

V gene TRBV27 combines with J gene TRBJ2-1; 8 bases fit TRBD2. Germline V gene lookup returns CDR1 MNHEY and CDR2 SMNVEV (reference sequence). CDR3 length: 16 residues. The V segment lost 6 bases and the J segment 3 bases; nucleotides outside the gene matches: 10. CDR3 coding DNA: TGTGCCAGCAGGCCACTCCGGGAGGGGTACTACAATGAGCAGTTCTTC. It yields the protein CASRPLREGYYNEQFF.

The chain recombines TRBV25-1 with TRBJ2-2; 12 bases agree with TRBD2. There are 14 residues in the CDR3. With V trimmed by 6 bases and J by 5 bases, 1 base remained unmatched. Germline V gives CDR1 MGHDK, CDR2 SYGVNS. The CDR3, as DNA: TGTGCCAGCAGGACTAGCGGGAGTACCGGGGAGCTGTTTTTT. This gives the protein CASRTSGSTGELFF.

Of note for this clone: The same CDR3 can be traced to other DNA sequences in this sample. The chain uses TRBV5-1 and TRBJ2-1; D may be TRBD2 (5 bases). Trimming shortened V by 3 bases and J by 0 bases, and 10 bases separated the two germline ends. Germline V CDR1 and CDR2: SGHRS, YFSETQ. The CDR3 covers 15 residues. This CDR3 is CASSSSGGSYNEQFF. CDR3 sequence (DNA): TGCGCCAGCAGCTCCAGCGGTGGCTCCTACAATGAGCAGTTCTTC.

The table lists this clone with many counts. The rearrangement joins TRBV7-9 to TRBJ1-1; D possibly corresponds to TRBD1 (5 bases). The CDR3 loop spans 13 amino acids. V lost 4 bases and J lost 4, with 10 bases in between. CDR1 and CDR2 from the germline V gene are SEHNR and FQNEAQ (reference sequence). CDR3 nucleotides: TGTGCCAGCAGCTCTACCCAGGGCACTGAAGCTTTCTTT. Its protein is CASSSTQGTEAFF. Looking up the rest from reference TRBV7-9 and TRBJ1-1 gives the full variable domain: DTGVSQNPRHKITKRGQNVTFRCDPISEHNRLYWYRQTLGQGPEFLTYFQNEAQLEKSRLLSDRFSAERPKGSFSTLEIQRTEQGDSAMYLCASSSTQGTEAFFGQGTRLTVV.

For the CDR3, the DNA is TGTGCCAGCCGACCTGGGGCGGGGACCGGAAACACCATATATTTT. Protein: CASRPGAGTGNTIYF. The chain combines TRBV7-9 with TRBJ1-3, with D tentatively TRBD1 (5 bases). The germline V gene has CDR1 SEHNR and CDR2 FQNEAQ (reference sequence). With 8 bases removed from V and 4 bases from J, the gap between germline ends came to 18 bases. This CDR3 has 15 amino acids. The variable domain in full, with the rest retrieved from reference TRBV7-9 and TRBJ1-3, is DTGVSQNPRHKITKRGQNVTFRCDPISEHNRLYWYRQTLGQGPEFLTYFQNEAQLEKSRLLSDRFSAERPKGSFSTLEIQRTEQGDSAMYLCASRPGAGTGNTIYFGEGSWLTVV.

The gene calls are TRBV9 and TRBJ2-7; tentatively, D is TRBD1 or TRBD2 (5 bases each). The V end was cut by 4 bases, the J end by 2 bases, with 16 bases between. The CDR3 extends over 15 amino acids. Germline CDR1 and CDR2: SGDLS and YYNGEE. The CDR3 protein is CASSTGPHLTYEQYF. The CDR3 DNA follows: TGTGCCAGCAGCACGGGACCGCATCTTACCTACGAGCAGTACTTC.

The chain uses TRBV5-1 and TRBJ2-5, with unresolved D. Germline V lookup: CDR1 SGHRS, CDR2 YFSETQ. There are 14 residues in the CDR3. V was clipped by 1 base and J by 2 bases, with 9 bases between them. The CDR3 DNA reads as TGCGCCAGCAGCTTGATGCTAGATCAAGAGACCCAGTACTTC. This encodes CASSLMLDQETQYF.

CDR3 coding DNA: TGTGCCAGTACCCGGGTACAGGGGTTGTGGGAAGCTTTCTTT. Translated, it gives CASTRVQGLWEAFF. This chain uses TRBV19 with TRBJ1-1; 7 positions match TRBD1. The V and J ends lost 7 bases and 8 bases, in that order; junction bases with no gene match: 13. From germline, CDR1 is LNHDA and CDR2 SQIVND (reference sequence). This CDR3 is built from 14 residues.

This clone was seen once. The genes are TRBV15 and TRBJ2-7; D call uncertain. CDR1 is LNHNV and CDR2 is YYDKDF in the germline V gene (reference sequence). This CDR3 comprises 12 residues. Trimming shortened V by 5 bases and J by 6 bases, and 11 bases separated the two germline ends. This CDR3 reads CATSGLAGEQYF. The CDR3 bases are TGTGCCACCAGCGGGTTAGCTGGCGAGCAGTACTTC. Combining the CDR3 with reference TRBV15 and TRBJ2-7 gives the whole variable domain DAMVIQNPRYQVTQFGKPVTLSCSQTLNHNVMYWYQQKSSQAPKLLFHYYDKDFNNEADTPDNFQSRRPNTSFCFLDIRSPGLGDTAMYLCATSGLAGEQYFGPGTRLTVT.

The V and J genes are TRBV28 and TRBJ2-7, with 10 bases lining up with TRBD1. Germline-derived CDR1 and CDR2 are MDHEN and SYDVKM. The CDR3 contains 15 residues. V lost 5 bases and J lost 2; bases outside the gene matches: 6. In DNA form, the CDR3 reads TGTGCCAGCAGTGCTACGGGACAGGGGACCTACGAGCAGTACTTC. Residues: CASSATGQGTYEQYF.

V gene TRBV5-4 combines with J gene TRBJ1-4, with a weak D call TRBD1 (6 bases). Germline loops: CDR1 SGHNT, CDR2 YYREEE (reference sequence). V lost 1 base and J lost 5, with 6 bases in between. This CDR3 has 13 amino acids. CDR3 loop: CASSLTGNEKLFF. CDR3 bases: TGTGCCAGCAGCTTGACAGGGAATGAAAAACTGTTTTTT.

Here the CDR3 DNA reads TGTGCCAGCAGCTTATTTCGGACAGTGCCCGGGGAGCTGTTTTTT. The encoded protein is CASSLFRTVPGELFF. The V call is TRBV11-2, the J call TRBJ2-2, with TRBD1 as a possible D gene (6 bases). The CDR3 totals 15 residues. Trimming took off 2 bases at V and 6 bases at J, with 13 bases between the two ends. Looked up from germline, CDR1 is SGHAT and CDR2 is FQNNGV.

The chain couples TRBV7-9 to TRBJ1-3; unclear D gene. Between the trimmed V and J ends, which lost 3 bases and 0 bases, there was a span of 6 bases. Germline V gives CDR1 SEHNR, CDR2 FQNEAQ (reference sequence). The CDR3 has 14 residues. The CDR3 DNA is TGTGCCAGCAGCTTCGGCCGCTCTGGAAACACCATATATTTT. This codes for CASSFGRSGNTIYF.

The genes are TRBV2 and TRBJ2-7, with D possibly TRBD1 on 6 matching bases. V was trimmed by 4 bases and J by 1 base, leaving 17 bases between them. The CDR3 contains 16 residues. CDR1 SNHLY and CDR2 FYNNEI come from the germline V gene. The CDR3, as DNA: TGTGCCAGCAGTGGCAATCCTAGTAGGGGGTCCTACGAGCAGTACTTC. Its translation is CASSGNPSRGSYEQYF.

The V call is TRBV9, the J call TRBJ2-3; 11 bases agree with TRBD2. J gave up 2 bases and V 2 bases, and 7 bases lay outside the gene matches. The CDR3 is made up of 17 amino acids. The germline V gene has CDR1 SGDLS and CDR2 YYNGEE. The CDR3 loop is CASSVRLAGGDTDTQYF. CDR3 sequence (DNA): TGTGCCAGCAGCGTCCGTCTAGCGGGAGGCGACACAGATACGCAGTATTTT. Based on the CDR3 plus reference TRBV9 and TRBJ2-3, the full variable domain is DSGVTQTPKHLITATGQRVTLRCSPRSGDLSVYWYQQSLDQGLQFLIQYYNGEERAKGNILERFSAQQFPDLHSELNLSSLELGDSALYFCASSVRLAGGDTDTQYFGPGTRLTVL.

The chain carries TRBV7-9 and TRBJ1-6; D may be TRBD1 (5 bases). Germline V gene data show CDR1 as SEHNR and CDR2 as FQNEAQ (reference sequence). This CDR3 region has 16 residues. Trimming cost V 5 bases and J 5 bases, with 16 bases left between them. The CDR3 sequence is CASSKDRIHNNSPLHF. Written as DNA, the CDR3 is TGTGCCAGCAGCAAAGACAGAATCCACAATAATTCACCCCTCCACTTT.

The gene calls are TRBV9 and TRBJ2-1; D not resolved. The CDR3 extends over 12 amino acids. The ends were cut back, 3 bases at V and 6 bases at J, with 7 bases in the middle. In germline, CDR1 is SGDLS, CDR2 YYNGEE. The CDR3: CASSGRVNEQFF. In nucleotides, the CDR3 is TGTGCCAGCAGCGGACGAGTCAATGAGCAGTTCTTC.

Only one count was recorded for this clone. V and J are TRBV7-8 and TRBJ2-7, with D unresolved. Germline V lookup: CDR1 SGHVS, CDR2 FQNEAQ. There are 15 residues in the CDR3. The V end lost 1 base, the J end lost 3 bases, and 13 bases lay between the germline ends. The CDR3 reads CASSLGAPAGYEQYF. CDR3 in DNA: TGTGCCAGCAGCTTAGGTGCCCCCGCAGGCTACGAGCAGTACTTC.